This is a list of T cell receptor beta chains from one sample in a study of a mutant IDH1 vaccine in newly diagnosed glioma. Their specific antigens are unknown. Some clones are missing from TCRdb's copy, which holds only in-frame ones; the method was immunoSEQ multiplex PCR. The sample shows approximately 47,000 clones, 88% of them seen only once. Material: PBMCs, obtained from a glioma patient whose treatment included an IDH1 peptide vaccine. The receptors derive from a woman aged 40 to 55 with glioma. Each CDR3 is given with its conserved first and last residue. D genes are given only for firm matches. Clone size is shown for a subset of rows, as once, few, many or a class of expanded clone.

TGCGCCAGCAGCTTGGCCGGGGGGCAGCGCGAAGCTTTCTTT CASSLAGGQREAFF TRBV5-1 . TRBJ1-1 .
TGTGCCATCAGTGAGGGTGGTGACGAGCAGTACTTC CAISEGGDEQYF TRBV10-3 . TRBJ2-7 .
TGTGCCCCCCGTCGGGCAGGCCAAGAGACCCAGTACTTC CAPRRAGQETQYF TRBV15 . TRBJ2-5 .
TGTGCCACCAGCAGAGACCGGAACTCAAATGAAAAACTGTTTTTT CATSRDRNSNEKLFF TRBV15 . TRBJ1-4 .
TGCGCCAGCAGCCTAGCCCTAGGAGAAGCGCAGTATTTT CASSLALGEAQYF TRBV4-1 . TRBJ2-3 .
TGTGCCAGTACCAGGATCCATAATGAAAAACTGTTTTTT CASTRIHNEKLFF TRBV19 . TRBJ1-4 .
TGTGCCAGCAGCTTAGACCGGACGGCCTACGAGCAGTACTTC CASSLDRTAYEQYF TRBV7-8 . TRBJ2-7 once
TGTGCCAGCAGCCGGGACAGGGTCACTGAAGCTTTCTTT CASSRDRVTEAFF TRBV7-8 TRBD1 TRBJ1-1 .
TGTGCCAGCAGCTTATCAGGGGGCATAACAGATACGCAGTATTTT CASSLSGGITDTQYF TRBV7-6 TRBD1 TRBJ2-3 .
TGTGCCAGCAGTTACGGGACATCCTACGAGCAGTACTTC CASSYGTSYEQYF TRBV6-5 . TRBJ2-7 .
TGTGCCAGCAGGCCCCTCGAGACTGGCACAGATACGCAGTATTTT CASRPLETGTDTQYF TRBV6-5 . TRBJ2-3 few